Presented here are 11 T cell receptor beta chains from one specimen sequenced in a study of T cell repertoires in cytomegalovirus infection (dated 2019 in TCRdb). These receptors have no identified antigens. What the treatment or condition label conveys for this sample: in vitro stimulation with specific CMV peptide epitopes to enrich CMV-specific T cells. The instrument given in TCRdb is Illumina HiSeq 1500. TCRdb's own reprocessing of the public reads used fastp at Q25 and MiXCR and kept productive beta chains. Every entry covers one CDR3 protein and lists the most common genes and DNA from its rows. The sample yields 900,000 to 950,000 distinct CDR3 sequences; under 40% were counted once. The leading ten clones occupy 13% of the sample. Sequencing was performed on cultured CD8+ T cells from PBMCs, taken from culture after CMV antigen stimulation. These receptors were obtained from a human donor in good health (CMV status not recorded). Some clones in this sample may be carry-over from other donors' samples.

The V call is TRBV15, the J call TRBJ1-5; a possible D gene is TRBD1 (5 bases). CDR3 size: 16 residues. Deletions cut 0 bases from V and 2 bases from J, with 11 bases between. In germline, CDR1 is LNHNV, CDR2 YYDKDF (reference sequence). The CDR3 bases are TGTGCCACCAGCAGAGAACCAGCGGGGGGCAATCAGCCCCAGCATTTT. This codes for CATSREPAGGNQPQHF.

The chain joins TRBV15 to TRBJ2-5, with 7 bases that match TRBD1. Per the germline V gene, CDR1 is LNHNV and CDR2 is YYDKDF (reference sequence). The CDR3 has 13 amino acids. J gave up 5 bases and V 9 bases, and 9 bases lay outside the gene matches. Written as DNA, the CDR3 is TGTGCCACGCTGGACAGGACGGGGGAGACCCAGTACTTC. It encodes CATLDRTGETQYF.

There are many counts of this clonotype. V gene TRBV7-2 combines with J gene TRBJ2-3, with TRBD1 matching 8 bases. The CDR3 runs to 13 residues. The germline V gene encodes CDR1 SGHTA and CDR2 FQGNSA. V shed 6 bases and J 4 bases; nucleotides not matched to a gene: 3. The CDR3 spells CASRPTGADTQYF. The CDR3 DNA is TGTGCCAGCAGACCGACAGGGGCAGATACGCAGTATTTT.

This CDR3 is CASSFSIVGTGDREKLFF. As DNA, the CDR3 is TGTGCCAGCAGTTTTAGCATTGTGGGGACAGGGGATCGTGAAAAACTGTTTTTT. The V call is TRBV12-3 or TRBV12-4, the J call TRBJ1-4, with 10 nucleotides matching TRBD1. J gave up 7 bases and V 3 bases, and 14 bases lay outside the gene matches. This CDR3 has 18 amino acids.

Here the CDR3 reads CASSVEETGTYGYTF. The CDR3 DNA sequence: TGTGCCAGCAGCGTAGAAGAAACAGGAACCTATGGCTACACCTTC. This chain joins TRBV9 and TRBJ1-2; maybe TRBD1 (5 bases). The germline V gene encodes CDR1 SGDLS and CDR2 YYNGEE. Deletions cut 0 bases from V and 4 bases from J, with 13 bases between. This CDR3 has 15 amino acids.

This clonotype was picked up many times. CDR3 loop: CASSFVIPQGTAEQFF. Written as DNA, the CDR3 is TGTGCCAGCAGTTTTGTTATTCCCCAGGGGACAGCTGAGCAGTTCTTC. The V and J genes are TRBV12-3 or TRBV12-4 and TRBJ2-1; 7 bases are a match to TRBD1. There are 16 residues in the CDR3. J was trimmed by 9 bases and V by 3 bases; bases with no gene match: 14.

This clonotype was picked up one time. This chain uses TRBV7-6 with TRBJ1-1, with 9 bases fitting TRBD1. The CDR3 sequence is 15 residues long. V dropped 8 bases and J dropped 4; count of bases not matched to a gene: 11. CDR1 is SGHVS, CDR2 FNYEAQ, per germline. The CDR3 coding sequence is TGTGCCAGCTGCGCGGGACAGGGTGGTTTCACTGAAGCTTTCTTT. This codes for CASCAGQGGFTEAFF.

The V gene is TRBV20-1, the J gene TRBJ1-2, with 8 bases that match TRBD1. CDR1 is DFQATT, CDR2 SNEGSKA, per germline (reference sequence). The CDR3 covers 14 residues. V shed 5 bases and J 4 bases; nucleotides not matched to a gene: 9. The CDR3 is CSAPGTGPFYGYTF. The CDR3 nucleotides are TGCAGTGCTCCCGGGACAGGACCTTTCTATGGCTACACCTTC.

This clonotype was detected a few times. The chain uses TRBV7-9 and TRBJ2-1, with D hard to call. V was pared by 2 bases and J by 9 bases, with 17 bases between. Looked up from germline, CDR1 is SEHNR and CDR2 is FQNEAQ (reference sequence). The CDR3 length is 15 residues. The CDR3 DNA sequence: TGTGCCAGCAGCTTACCCGGGCCACGGGTCGGTGAGCAGTTCTTC. Amino acid sequence: CASSLPGPRVGEQFF.

This clonotype was counted a few times. This chain links TRBV2 with TRBJ1-6, with D tentatively TRBD1 (6 bases). Per the germline V gene, CDR1 is SNHLY and CDR2 is FYNNEI. The germline V and J ends were trimmed by 2 bases and 7 bases, with 9 bases remaining between them. The CDR3 contains 14 residues. CDR3 sequence (DNA): TGTGCCAGCAGTGAATTCGACAGGAATTCACCCCTCCACTTT. It is translated as CASSEFDRNSPLHF.

A few counts support this clonotype. The chain combines TRBV6-5 with TRBJ1-6; 9 bases align to TRBD1. This CDR3 spans 15 amino acids. J lost 9 bases, V lost 6 bases, and 9 bases had no gene match. Germline V lookup: CDR1 MNHEY, CDR2 SVGAGI. CDR3 nucleotide sequence: TGTGCCAGCAGCAAAAGCGGGACAGGGTCTTCACCCCTCCACTTT. It translates to CASSKSGTGSSPLHF.